This T cell receptor beta chain was obtained from a study of CD8 T cells in ankylosing spondylitis. There are 14 residues in the CDR3. Deletions cut 6 bases from V and 0 bases from J, with 8 bases between. Germline V gene sequence: CDR1 LNHDA, CDR2 SQIVND (reference sequence). This clonotype turned up a few times. Its antigen is undetermined. Using its own MiXCR run on the 5' RACE reads, TCRdb lists one record per CDR3 protein. The sample gives about 400,000 distinct CDR3 sequences, 20% to 25% of which show up once; around 17% is in the top ten. Study-wide results and limits: A motif in TCR beta, a set of eight highly homologous variants, appeared characteristic of ankylosing spondylitis blood.

The specimen was blood, either unsorted or a sorted T cell fraction (not recorded which). This TCR was recovered from a male donor with ankylosing spondylitis. V usage is TRBV19 and J usage is TRBJ2-2, with D perhaps matching TRBD2 (5 bases). The CDR3 DNA reads TGTGCCAGTAGGGAACTAGCGAACACCGGGGAGCTGTTTTTT. This gives the protein CASRELANTGELFF.